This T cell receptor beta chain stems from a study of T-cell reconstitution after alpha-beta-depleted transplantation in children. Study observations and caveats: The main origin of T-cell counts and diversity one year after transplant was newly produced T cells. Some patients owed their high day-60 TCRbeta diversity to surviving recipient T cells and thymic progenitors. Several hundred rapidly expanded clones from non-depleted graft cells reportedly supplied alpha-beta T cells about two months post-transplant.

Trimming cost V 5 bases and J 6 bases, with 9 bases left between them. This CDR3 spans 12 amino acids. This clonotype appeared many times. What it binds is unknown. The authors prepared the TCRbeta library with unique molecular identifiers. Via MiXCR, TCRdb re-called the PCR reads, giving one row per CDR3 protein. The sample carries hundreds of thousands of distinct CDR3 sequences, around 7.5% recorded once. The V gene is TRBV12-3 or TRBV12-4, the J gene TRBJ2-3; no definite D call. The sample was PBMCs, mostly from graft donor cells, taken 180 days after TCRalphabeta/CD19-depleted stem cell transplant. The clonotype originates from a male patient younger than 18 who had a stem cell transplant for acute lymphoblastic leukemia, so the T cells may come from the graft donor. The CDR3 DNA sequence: TGTGCCAGCAGTCGGAGCGCGGATACGCAGTATTTT. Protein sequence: CASSRSADTQYF.